This T cell receptor (beta chain) was obtained from a study of blood T cells in healthy people across ages. Study as a whole: About one barcoded beta molecule was captured per two T cells (by template switching).

A J-beta primer mix and a sample-barcoded 5' primer were used in a second PCR of about 7 to 12 cycles. TCRdb analysed the 5' RACE reads with MiXCR anew, one entry per CDR3 protein. The sample shows about 800,000 distinct CDR3 sequences, roughly 25% of them seen only once. There were at least 6 micrograms of total RNA extracted from every sample. Germline assignment: CDR1 SGHNT and CDR2 YYREEE (reference sequence). The CDR3 totals 14 residues. This clonotype has only a few counts. Its antigen remains unknown. The study, taken as a whole, reports: The authors considered diversity estimates from one million T cells to be underestimates.

The same specimen was also included in a second study, on T cells of mothers and their children.

The chain couples TRBV5-4 to TRBJ2-5; perhaps D is TRBD1 or TRBD2 (5 bases each). The DNA end lines up better with TRBJ2-1; the J call may be wrong. The sequenced sample consisted of blood. This TCR was sampled from a boy younger than 18 in good health. The CDR3 DNA follows: TGTGCCAGCAGCCCCAGGGACGGCAGGAATGAGCAGTTCTTC. This sequence encodes CASSPRDGRNEQFF.